Reported below is one TCR beta chain. As yet, its antigen is unknown. The sample is drawn from a study of beta chain features in type 1 diabetes. Findings and caveats of the study: Researchers report that Type 1 diabetes patients had moderately but significantly shorter TCRB CDR3s across all four CD4+ subsets.

Trimming took 4 bases from V and 7 from J, leaving 9 bases between them. CDR1 and CDR2 (germline): SGDLS, YYNGEE. The CDR3 spans 12 residues. The isolated RNA, all of it, was reverse transcribed, so expressed TCRB transcripts were what got sequenced. The data were produced by immunoSEQ multiplex PCR, yet TCRdb's version contains in-frame clones alone and is incomplete. The sample yields around 260,000 clones, roughly 24% seen once. The chain employs TRBV9 and TRBJ1-5, with D maybe TRBD1 (6 bases). The TCR sequence derives from a woman under 40 with type 1 diabetes. What was sequenced was naive CD4+ T cells from blood. The CDR3 bases are TGTGCCAGCAGCTCAGGGGCACAGCCCCAGCATTTT. It yields the protein CASSSGAQPQHF.